This TCR beta chain was sequenced in a study of cytomegalovirus exposure and HLA in healthy donors. Study summary: Earlier, fewer than 140 million unique TCR beta sequences were recovered from roughly 180 million T cells by an analysis.

The CDR3 is 14 amino acids. The germline V gene has CDR1 MDHEN and CDR2 SYDVKM. V lost 10 bases and J lost 0, with 16 bases in between. Primers included in the PCR were 60 Vbeta and 13 Jbeta primers. The repertoire was sequenced with immunoSEQ multiplex PCR; TCRdb's copy has only in-frame clones and lacks some. Of roughly 100,000 clones in the sample, approximately 70% are singletons; the top ten hold roughly 3.5%. Of note for this clone: Its matching antigen is unknown.

Regarding the study as a whole: The authors assumed roughly uniform sequencing depth across donors for presence/absence analyses. According to the study, some 160 TCR beta chains were cytomegalovirus-associated. Many donors carried some public TCRs, although rarity characterized most TCR sequences.

This chain connects TRBV28 to TRBJ2-7; D unresolved. The TCR was taken from a middle-aged man in good health and CMV-seronegative. Sequenced material: PBMCs. The CDR3 nucleotides read TGTGCCACCATTAGAGCAGGATTCTCCTACGAGCAGTACTTC. Protein: CATIRAGFSYEQYF.